These 24 T cell receptor beta chains share one sample of origin, sequenced in a study of cytomegalovirus exposure and HLA in healthy donors. Use of 60 Vbeta and 13 Jbeta primers characterized the PCR. Measured with immunoSEQ multiplex PCR; TCRdb has only the in-frame clones, and not every one. The sample holds roughly 140,000 clones, around 78% seen once. Material for sequencing was PBMCs. The receptors were gathered from a woman under 30 in good health and CMV-seropositive.

The chain is built from TRBV4-1 and TRBJ1-6, with D possibly being TRBD1 (6 bases). The CDR3 length is 13 residues. The V end lost 1 base, the J end lost 8 bases, and 6 bases lay between the germline ends. Germline V gene data show CDR1 as MGHRA and CDR2 as YSYEKL. CDR3 nucleotide sequence: TGCGCCAGCAGCCAAGCAGGGGATTCACCCCTCCACTTT. It is translated as CASSQAGDSPLHF.

This clone came up a few times. V usage is TRBV18 and J usage is TRBJ1-1; weak D call: TRBD1 (5 bases). V lost 0 bases, J lost 5 bases, and 13 bases lay in between. Germline values: CDR1 KGHSH, CDR2 LQKENI. The CDR3 has 15 residues. The CDR3 bases are TGTGCCAGCTCACCACCGGGGGGTGATGGGACTGAAGCTTTCTTT. This translates into CASSPPGGDGTEAFF. Combining the CDR3 with reference TRBV18 and TRBJ1-1 gives the whole variable domain NAGVMQNPRHLVRRRGQEARLRCSPMKGHSHVYWYRQLPEEGLKFMVYLQKENIIDESGMPKERFSAEFPKEGPSILRIQQVVRGDSAAYFCASSPPGGDGTEAFFGQGTRLTVV.

The CDR3: CANTTGLARWYEQYF. The CDR3 DNA reads TGTGCCAACACAACCGGACTAGCAAGGTGGTACGAGCAGTACTTC. This chain links TRBV6-5 with TRBJ2-7; 8 positions match TRBD2. CDR1 and CDR2 (germline): MNHEY, SVGAGI. V lost 10 bases and J lost 4; bases outside the gene matches: 15. CDR3 length: 15 amino acids.

The chain carries TRBV7-2 and TRBJ2-7; 9 nucleotides match TRBD2. V trimming: 0 bases; J trimming: 5 bases; junction bases outside the gene matches: 11. The germline gives CDR1 SGHTA, CDR2 FQGNSA. The CDR3 is made up of 17 amino acids. The CDR3 here is CASSLAAGGGVWDEQYF. The CDR3 DNA sequence: TGTGCCAGCAGCTTAGCGGCGGGCGGGGGGGTTTGGGACGAGCAGTACTTC.

V usage is TRBV5-1 and J usage is TRBJ2-7, with 10 bases aligning to TRBD2. Trimming removed 6 bases from V and 1 base from J; junction bases left unmatched: 7. This CDR3 is 15 amino acids long. Per germline, CDR1 SGHRS and CDR2 YFSETQ. CDR3 bases: TGCGCCAGCAACCCTTTAGCGGGGGGTTCCTACGAGCAGTACTTC. It is translated as CASNPLAGGSYEQYF. Combining the CDR3 with reference TRBV5-1 and TRBJ2-7 gives the whole variable domain KAGVTQTPRYLIKTRGQQVTLSCSPISGHRSVSWYQQTPGQGLQFLFEYFSETQRNKGNFPGRFSGRQFSNSRSEMNVSTLELGDSALYLCASNPLAGGSYEQYFGPGTRLTVT.

This sequence joins TRBV2 and TRBJ2-2; 16 bases map to TRBD2. The CDR3 has 20 residues. Per germline, CDR1 SNHLY and CDR2 FYNNEI. V trimming: 6 bases; J trimming: 7 bases; junction bases outside the gene matches: 17. For the CDR3, the DNA is TGTGCCAGCAGCGAAAAGATGGGGGGACTAGCGGGGGGGCGCGGCGGGGAGCTGTTTTTT. It is translated as CASSEKMGGLAGGRGGELFF.

This rearrangement joins TRBV6-1 to TRBJ2-5; no definite D call. The better agreement between TRBJ2-7 and the DNA end casts doubt on the J call. The CDR3 loop spans 13 amino acids. CDR1 MNHNS and CDR2 SASEGT come from the germline V gene. CDR3 in DNA: TGTGCCAGCAGTGAAGCGCTCCGTTACGAGCAGTACTTC. This sequence encodes CASSEALRYEQYF.

The chain has TRBV30 and TRBJ1-4, with TRBD1 identical over 11 bases. In germline, CDR1 is GTSNPN, CDR2 SVGIG (reference sequence). The CDR3 sequence is 15 residues long. The ends lost 4 bases at V and 6 bases at J; junction bases unmatched: 7. CDR3 region: CAWTRTGGWYEKLFF. CDR3 sequence (DNA): TGTGCCTGGACAAGGACAGGGGGCTGGTATGAAAAACTGTTTTTT.

V usage is TRBV5-4 and J usage is TRBJ2-3; TRBD2 matches at 8 bases. Germline values: CDR1 SGHNT, CDR2 YYREEE (reference sequence). The junction had 6 bases not matched to a gene; V was cut back by 0 bases and J by 0 bases. The CDR3 consists of 17 residues. The CDR3 loop reads CASSLEPAGASTDTQYF. As DNA, the CDR3 is TGTGCCAGCAGCTTGGAGCCAGCGGGGGCTAGCACAGATACGCAGTATTTT. Complete variable domain (other parts from reference TRBV5-4 and TRBJ2-3): ETGVTQSPTHLIKTRGQQVTLRCSSQSGHNTVSWYQQALGQGPQFIFQYYREEENGRGNFPPRFSGLQFPNYSSELNVNALELDDSALYLCASSLEPAGASTDTQYFGPGTRLTVL.

The chain carries TRBV4-3 and TRBJ2-3; 10 bases map to TRBD2. After removal of 4 bases from V and 1 base from J, the junction contained 2 bases not matched to a gene. CDR1 and CDR2 (germline): LGHNA, YSLEER. The CDR3 has 15 residues. In DNA, the CDR3 is TGCGCCAGCAGCCCTCTAGCGGGGGGCACAGATACGCAGTATTTT. Translation: CASSPLAGGTDTQYF.

The rearrangement links TRBV2 to TRBJ1-6; possibly TRBD1 for D (5 bases). From germline, CDR1 is SNHLY and CDR2 FYNNEI. The CDR3 spans 15 residues. With 6 bases removed from V and 10 bases from J, the gap between germline ends came to 19 bases. Here the CDR3 reads CASRESGVWGSPLHF. In DNA form, the CDR3 reads TGTGCCAGCAGAGAATCGGGGGTTTGGGGATCACCCCTCCACTTT.

The chain uses TRBV5-1 and TRBJ1-5; 9 bases align to TRBD1. CDR3 size: 15 residues. The V gene's germline CDR1 is SGHRS and CDR2 YFSETQ. With 2 bases clipped from V and 4 bases from J, the junction kept 4 bases outside the gene matches. The DNA of the CDR3 is TGCGCCAGCAGCTTAGGGGACAGGGAAAATCAGCCCCAGCATTTT. It encodes CASSLGDRENQPQHF.

V and J are TRBV7-2 and TRBJ2-5; 8 bases fit TRBD2. Trimming took 3 bases from V and 4 from J; bases not matched to a gene: 7. The germline CDR1 and CDR2 sequences are SGHTA and FQGNSA. The CDR3 extends over 15 amino acids. The CDR3 DNA follows: TGTGCCAGCAGCTTCGGCGGGGGGCCGGGAGAGACCCAGTACTTC. Its translation is CASSFGGGPGETQYF.

The sample holds a few counts of this clone. The same CDR3 can be traced to other DNA sequences in this sample. The chain joins TRBV15 to TRBJ1-5; D unresolved. Germline V lookup: CDR1 LNHNV, CDR2 YYDKDF (reference sequence). Trimming removed 3 bases at V and 3 bases at J, with 3 bases between. This CDR3 has 12 amino acids. Here the CDR3 reads CATSRANQPQHF. The CDR3 nucleotides are TGTGCCACCAGCAGGGCCAATCAGCCCCAGCATTTT.

This sequence joins TRBV7-2 and TRBJ2-3, with 12 bases identical to TRBD2. J was trimmed by 3 bases and V by 2 bases; bases with no gene match: 6. There are 17 residues in the CDR3. CDR1 and CDR2 (germline): SGHTA, FQGNSA. CDR3 sequence reads: CASSLKNGLAGTDTQYF. The CDR3 coding sequence is TGTGCCAGCAGCTTAAAGAATGGACTAGCGGGGACAGATACGCAGTATTTT.

This clone occurred a few times. The chain employs TRBV5-1 and TRBJ1-6; D is uncertain. The CDR3 length is 15 residues. The germline V gene encodes CDR1 SGHRS and CDR2 YFSETQ. V was trimmed by 3 bases and J by 4 bases, leaving 11 bases between them. The CDR3 bases are TGCGCCAGCAGCTCCGGCGGAGGTTATAATTCACCCCTCCACTTT. Its protein is CASSSGGGYNSPLHF.

This rearrangement joins TRBV2 to TRBJ2-7; the match to TRBD1 covers 10 bases. The CDR3 runs to 14 residues. Losses at the gene ends were 8 bases for V and 4 bases for J; bases not matched to a gene: 8. Germline V gene data show CDR1 as SNHLY and CDR2 as FYNNEI. CDR3 nucleotides: TGTGCCAGCCTTGGGACAGGGGTTAGGTACGAGCAGTACTTC. Amino acid sequence: CASLGTGVRYEQYF.

This chain joins TRBV5-6 and TRBJ2-5; 8 nucleotides line up with TRBD1. There are 15 residues in the CDR3. CDR1 is SGHDT and CDR2 is YYEEEE in the germline V gene. V lost 1 base and J lost 2; bases outside the gene matches: 4. The CDR3 sequence is CASSLIQGAQETQYF. CDR3 in DNA: TGTGCCAGCAGCTTGATCCAGGGGGCACAAGAGACCCAGTACTTC.

This chain joins TRBV29-1 and TRBJ2-5; 8 nucleotides agree with TRBD2. Losses at the gene ends were 0 bases for V and 7 bases for J; bases not matched to a gene: 13. The CDR3 has 16 amino acids. In germline, CDR1 is SQVTM, CDR2 ANQGSEA. The CDR3 loop is CSVEEGRSGVGGTQYF. The CDR3 nucleotides read TGCAGCGTTGAAGAGGGTCGTAGCGGGGTCGGAGGGACCCAGTACTTC.

This chain joins TRBV5-1 and TRBJ2-7, with 7 positions matching TRBD1. The ends lost 4 bases at V and 1 base at J; junction bases unmatched: 5. From germline, CDR1 is SGHRS and CDR2 YFSETQ. The length of the CDR3 is 14 residues. The CDR3 DNA is TGCGCCAGCAGCCCGACAGGGTATTCCTACGAGCAGTACTTC. This encodes CASSPTGYSYEQYF.

The V and J genes are TRBV7-9 and TRBJ1-6, with TRBD1 matching 11 bases. This CDR3 has 16 amino acids. Germline V CDR1 and CDR2: SEHNR, FQNEAQ (reference sequence). V shed 7 bases and J 7 bases; nucleotides not matched to a gene: 9. This CDR3 is CASTPGGQGGNSPLHF. The CDR3 DNA sequence: TGTGCCAGCACCCCAGGGGGACAGGGGGGAAATTCACCCCTCCACTTT.

The rearrangement joins TRBV11-2 to TRBJ2-7; TRBD2 matches 15 bases. V gave up 5 bases and J gave up 5 bases; unmatched junction bases: 10. Germline-derived CDR1 and CDR2 are SGHAT and FQNNGV. This CDR3 has 17 amino acids. Here the CDR3 DNA reads TGTGCCAGCAGCCTAAGGACTAGCGGGGGGGCGACCCACGAGCAGTACTTC. This translates into CASSLRTSGGATHEQYF.

The chain employs TRBV29-1 and TRBJ2-7, with 7 bases lining up with TRBD1. The germline V gene has CDR1 SQVTM and CDR2 ANQGSEA. This CDR3 contains 15 residues. V trimming: 1 base; J trimming: 2 bases; junction bases outside the gene matches: 8. The CDR3 bases are TGCAGCGTTGAAGGACAGGGACAAATTCCCTACGAGCAGTACTTC. Translated: CSVEGQGQIPYEQYF.

This sequence joins TRBV30 and TRBJ1-1, with 8 bases that match TRBD1. With V trimmed by 0 bases and J by 3 bases, 6 bases remained unmatched. CDR1 is GTSNPN, CDR2 SVGIG, per germline (reference sequence). This CDR3 spans 15 amino acids. The CDR3 DNA reads as TGTGCCTGGAGTGTACGGGACAGGCTTGACACTGAAGCTTTCTTT. Protein: CAWSVRDRLDTEAFF.